These T cell receptor beta chains were read from a single sample in a study of regulatory T cells in long-lasting Graves disease. TCRdb reprocessed the multiplex PCR reads via MiXCR and lists one record per CDR3 protein. The sample has over 200,000 distinct CDR3 sequences, around 20% seen once. This specimen consisted of peripheral blood mononuclear cells (PBMCs), obtained at new diagnosis, from a patient treated with antithyroid drugs. The receptors were sampled from a female donor with Graves disease. Each CDR3 is given with its conserved first and last residue. D genes are given only for firm matches. Size values are once, few and many counts, or a class for expanded clones, and some rows have none.

cdr3_aa clone_size d_call v_call
CASRSELAGGAGELFF many TRBD2 TRBV6-1
CSVGENEQFF many . TRBV29-1
CASSQTLEYYGYTF many . TRBV7-9
CASSWGGTDTEAFF . . TRBV7-9
CASSLPSGLTDTQYF . TRBD2 TRBV28
CASSYSSGPSSYEQYF many . TRBV6-2/TRBV6-3
CASASLSDAQSF few . TRBV5-1
CASRGTSGRASTGELFF few TRBD2 TRBV5-1
CSARLGLAYEQYF few TRBD2 TRBV20-1
CASSQDQGAGRNEKLFF many TRBD1 TRBV4-1
CASSPLYGTGTHEKLFF many . TRBV4-3
CASSPRRGYGYTF many . TRBV6-1
CASSDLGADTQYF many . TRBV6-1
CASSPYGPNTEAFF many . TRBV28
CASSPQGAVYEQYF many TRBD1 TRBV12-3/TRBV12-4
CSGSDREGYNEQFF many . TRBV29-1
CSARADQGLALGEQYF many TRBD2 TRBV20-1
CASSVGRGISPLHF . TRBD1 TRBV19
CASSFEGVGYTF few . TRBV28
CSVPTSGGNTGELFF many TRBD2 TRBV20-1
CASSSPGQGSYNEQFF few TRBD1 TRBV6-2/TRBV6-3
CASSPTGVEQYF many TRBD1 TRBV11-2
CAISESRILRSGANVLTF . . TRBV10-3
CASSLPGTRLEQYF many . TRBV7-2
CASRGGLSSYEQYF . . TRBV25-1
CASRIRPGGPDTQYF many TRBD1 TRBV5-1
CASSFALEGTQYF few . TRBV11-3
CATSRLLELVGEQFF many . TRBV15
CSARDLGGNGYTF many . TRBV20-1
CASGLAAGRYTGELFF . . TRBV5-6
CASSQDRQGAGETQYF . TRBD1 TRBV14
CASSHLTGTSVTDTQYF . TRBD2 TRBV5-1
CASSSGGWTEAFF many . TRBV7-3
CASTLNQGNSEAFF many . TRBV19
CSARLAGNYNEQFF many TRBD2 TRBV20-1
CASSRGLAVNNEQFF many TRBD2 TRBV7-6
CASSPEWTGNTEAFF many TRBD1 TRBV11-1
CASSEGDDSEAFF . . TRBV27
CATVPSGESIQYF few . TRBV10-3
CASGPRYGYTF many . TRBV27
CASGEPGLAGTNEQFF many TRBD2 TRBV12-5
CASSFTRTGGGELFF . . TRBV11-2
CASSLSFPETQYF many . TRBV7-2
CAWTSLGDRANYGYTF few TRBD1 TRBV30
CSARGGSSGYYNEQFF once TRBD2 TRBV20-1